These 21 T cell receptor beta chains originate from one sample sequenced in a study of blood T cells in healthy people across ages. A second PCR, run for roughly 7 to 12 cycles, used a sample-barcoded 5' primer plus a J-beta primer mix. MiXCR, run by TCRdb on the 5' RACE reads, gives a single entry per CDR3 protein. The data contain 650,000 to 950,000 distinct CDR3 sequences, 40% to 50% of them singletons. Source material: blood. These TCRs come from a man in his fifties or sixties in good health.

This clonotype was seen a handful of times. CDR3 bases: TGCAGTGCAAAACCGGGACAGATGAACACTGAAGCTTTCTTT. It is translated as CSAKPGQMNTEAFF. The V and J genes are TRBV20-1 and TRBJ1-1; 7 positions agree with TRBD1. The germline CDR1 and CDR2 sequences are DFQATT and SNEGSKA (reference sequence). V was pared by 6 bases and J by 0 bases, with 7 bases of the junction left unmatched. The CDR3 has 14 residues.

This clonotype has only a few counts. The chain is built from TRBV7-9 and TRBJ2-1; no clear D. Trimming took 5 bases from V and 7 from J, leaving 9 bases between them. The germline gives CDR1 SEHNR, CDR2 FQNEAQ (reference sequence). The CDR3 extends over 12 amino acids. The CDR3 region is CASSPQLNEQFF. The CDR3 coding sequence is TGTGCCAGCAGCCCCCAATTGAATGAGCAGTTCTTC. The full variable domain, with the rest looked up from reference TRBV7-9 and TRBJ2-1, is DTGVSQNPRHKITKRGQNVTFRCDPISEHNRLYWYRQTLGQGPEFLTYFQNEAQLEKSRLLSDRFSAERPKGSFSTLEIQRTEQGDSAMYLCASSPQLNEQFFGPGTRLTVL.

This clonotype showed up many times. The genes are TRBV11-2 and TRBJ1-2; a weak D match, TRBD1 (6 bases). V was clipped by 1 base and J by 0 bases, with 9 bases between them. The CDR3 consists of 15 residues. Germline V gene lookup returns CDR1 SGHAT and CDR2 FQNNGV. The CDR3 sequence is CASSLGDTANYGYTF. The DNA of the CDR3 is TGTGCCAGCAGCTTAGGGGACACAGCTAACTATGGCTACACCTTC.

The chain links TRBV30 to TRBJ2-7; 8 nucleotides agree with TRBD1. The length of the CDR3 is 16 residues. V trimming: 0 bases; J trimming: 5 bases; junction bases outside the gene matches: 12. Germline V CDR1 and CDR2: GTSNPN, SVGIG (reference sequence). DNA of the CDR3: TGTGCCTGGAGTGTGGGATGGGTCGGGACAGGTAACGAGCAGTACTTC. As protein: CAWSVGWVGTGNEQYF. Together with reference TRBV30 and TRBJ2-7, the CDR3 gives the full variable domain: SQTIHQWPATLVQPVGSPLSLECTVEGTSNPNLYWYRQAAGRGLQLLFYSVGIGQISSEVPQNLSASRPQDRQFILSSKKLLLSDSGFYLCAWSVGWVGTGNEQYFGPGTRLTVT.

The sample holds a few counts of this clonotype. The J gene is TRBJ2-1, the V gene TRBV29-1; D is uncertain. CDR3 length: 12 residues. V gave up 4 bases and J gave up 15 bases, with 19 bases separating them. Germline V gene sequence: CDR1 SQVTM, CDR2 ANQGSEA. The CDR3 nucleotides are TGCAGCGTTGCCATTCAGACCGCGAGGCCGTTCTTC. It is translated as CSVAIQTARPFF.

The V and J genes are TRBV28 and TRBJ2-1, with 9 bases that match TRBD1. This CDR3 comprises 15 residues. The germline gives CDR1 MDHEN, CDR2 SYDVKM. J was trimmed by 3 bases and V by 7 bases; bases with no gene match: 7. Here the CDR3 reads CASTLGQGIYNEQFF. The CDR3 DNA is TGTGCCAGCACCCTAGGACAGGGGATCTACAATGAGCAGTTCTTC.

This clonotype was detected a few times. The rearrangement joins TRBV4-1 to TRBJ2-5; D unclear. The CDR3 covers 15 residues. Germline CDR1 is MGHRA and CDR2 is YSYEKL. V shed 6 bases and J shed 5 bases, with 19 bases lying between them. CDR3 DNA sequence: TGCGCCAGCAGACCGATGGGGTCTAACAGTGAGACCCAGTACTTC. Its protein is CASRPMGSNSETQYF.

This clonotype has more than one count but fewer than ten. V gene TRBV7-2 combines with J gene TRBJ2-5, with 9 bases that match TRBD1. Looked up from germline, CDR1 is SGHTA and CDR2 is FQGNSA. The length of the CDR3 is 17 residues. With 4 bases clipped from V and 7 bases from J, the junction kept 16 bases outside the gene matches. CDR3 protein: CASSSGQGKGRKGTQYF. CDR3 DNA sequence: TGTGCCAGCAGCTCGGGACAGGGTAAAGGTAGAAAGGGGACCCAGTACTTC.

This chain joins TRBV7-8 and TRBJ1-5; TRBD1 aligns across 7 bases. This CDR3 is 15 amino acids long. Per the germline V gene, CDR1 is SGHVS and CDR2 is FQNEAQ. Unmatched junction bases numbered 7, after V lost 5 bases and J lost 3 bases. DNA of the CDR3: TGTGCCAGCAGCCCTCACAGGGGTAACAATCAGCCCCAGCATTTT. Its protein product is CASSPHRGNNQPQHF.

The rearrangement uses TRBV20-1 and TRBJ1-2; D might be TRBD1 (6 bases). CDR1 is DFQATT and CDR2 is SNEGSKA in the germline V gene (reference sequence). Trimming took off 7 bases at V and 6 bases at J, with 9 bases between the two ends. This CDR3 comprises 10 residues. CDR3 protein: CSVWGHGYTF. Here the CDR3 DNA reads TGCAGTGTTTGGGGGCATGGCTACACCTTC.

The table lists this clonotype with a few counts. The J gene is TRBJ2-7, the V gene TRBV2, with D possibly TRBD2 on 6 matching bases. The assigned J gene may be wrong: the sequence end matches TRBJ2-5 better. There are 16 residues in the CDR3. The germline gives CDR1 SNHLY, CDR2 FYNNEI. The CDR3 loop reads CASSEVLRSSGETQYF. In DNA, the CDR3 is TGTGCCAGCAGTGAAGTGCTGAGGTCCAGCGGGGAGACCCAGTACTTC.

J is TRBJ2-5 and V is TRBV20-1; 7 nucleotides agree with TRBD1. TRBJ2-7 explains the end of the DNA better; the J call may be wrong. Germline V gene lookup returns CDR1 DFQATT and CDR2 SNEGSKA (reference sequence). The CDR3 has 16 amino acids. Here the CDR3 reads CSARAGVRDRGYEQYF. For the CDR3, the DNA is TGCAGTGCTAGAGCTGGAGTCCGGGACAGAGGCTACGAGCAGTACTTC.

This clonotype was recorded a few times. The J gene is TRBJ1-5, the V gene TRBV4-1; TRBD1 matches at 9 bases. The J segment lost 8 bases and the V segment lost 1 base, leaving 6 bases of the junction unmatched. Germline V CDR1 and CDR2: MGHRA, YSYEKL. This CDR3 comprises 15 residues. The CDR3 DNA reads TGCGCCAGCAGCCAAGCCCGGACAGGGGATGAGCCCCAGCATTTT. Translated, it gives CASSQARTGDEPQHF.

The chain recombines TRBV11-2 with TRBJ2-3; D is undetermined. Germline assignment: CDR1 SGHAT and CDR2 FQNNGV. Trimming removed 3 bases at V and 2 bases at J, with 15 bases between. This CDR3 has 16 amino acids. The CDR3 region is CASSLSHWRHTDTQYF. Written as DNA, the CDR3 is TGTGCCAGCAGCTTGTCCCACTGGCGGCACACAGATACGCAGTATTTT.

V and J are TRBV27 and TRBJ2-5; D assignment may be TRBD1 or TRBD2 (6 bases each). This CDR3 is built from 15 residues. V was pared by 7 bases and J by 11 bases, with 26 bases between. Germline-derived CDR1 and CDR2 are MNHEY and SMNVEV (reference sequence). Here the CDR3 DNA reads TGTGCCAGCACCCCACGGGGGCCGACCGCCAATGAGCAGTACTTC. It specifies CASTPRGPTANEQYF.

The chain carries TRBV4-1 and TRBJ1-6; D is unresolved. The V end was cut by 1 base, the J end by 3 bases, with 10 bases between. The CDR3 length is 16 residues. Germline V gene data show CDR1 as MGHRA and CDR2 as YSYEKL. The CDR3, as DNA: TGCGCCAGCAGCCAAGTTGGCCAGGACTATAATTCACCCCTCCACTTT. Translated, it gives CASSQVGQDYNSPLHF.

The chain recombines TRBV28 with TRBJ1-4, with a weak D call TRBD1 (5 bases). Trimming left V 6 bases short and J 9 bases short, with 23 bases between. This CDR3 spans 16 amino acids. The germline V gene has CDR1 MDHEN and CDR2 SYDVKM. CDR3 protein: CASRTTSGLWMKKLFF. The CDR3, as DNA: TGTGCCAGCAGGACGACTTCAGGGCTTTGGATGAAAAAACTGTTTTTT.

The chain carries TRBV5-1 and TRBJ2-5; tentative D call: TRBD2 (6 bases). With 4 bases removed from V and 2 bases from J, the gap between germline ends came to 12 bases. Germline loops: CDR1 SGHRS, CDR2 YFSETQ. The CDR3 loop spans 14 amino acids. CDR3 nucleotides: TGCGCCAGCAGCGCTCTAGCGACTCAAGAGACCCAGTACTTC. Amino acids: CASSALATQETQYF. Full variable domain (outside the CDR3, taken from reference TRBV5-1 and TRBJ2-5): KAGVTQTPRYLIKTRGQQVTLSCSPISGHRSVSWYQQTPGQGLQFLFEYFSETQRNKGNFPGRFSGRQFSNSRSEMNVSTLELGDSALYLCASSALATQETQYFGPGTRLLVL.

The V gene is TRBV2, the J gene TRBJ2-7, with a possible D match to TRBD1 (7 bases). The end of the DNA fits TRBJ2-4 better, so the J call may be wrong. In germline, CDR1 is SNHLY, CDR2 FYNNEI. This CDR3 is built from 17 residues. The CDR3 sequence is CASSEARDSGYKNIQYF. CDR3 nucleotide sequence: TGTGCCAGCAGTGAAGCTAGGGACAGCGGGTACAAAAACATTCAGTACTTC.

The chain uses TRBV6-2 or TRBV6-3 and TRBJ2-1, with D perhaps TRBD1 or TRBD2 (5 bases each). Trimming left V 8 bases short and J 2 bases short, with 16 bases between. Germline V gives CDR1 MNHEY, CDR2 SVGEGT. This CDR3 has 15 residues. CDR3 protein: CASQIGTRAYNEQFF. In DNA, the CDR3 is TGTGCCAGCCAGATAGGGACCCGGGCCTACAATGAGCAGTTCTTC.

This clonotype showed up just once. The chain employs TRBV12-3 or TRBV12-4 and TRBJ2-2; 12 bases agree with TRBD2. Germline trimming cut 6 bases from V and 8 bases from J; bases unmatched to any gene: 7. The CDR3 consists of 15 residues. CDR3 amino acids: CASRATSGGRGELFF. The CDR3 nucleotides read TGTGCCAGCAGGGCGACTAGCGGGGGCCGGGGGGAGCTGTTTTTT.